This T cell receptor (beta chain) stems from a study of cytomegalovirus exposure and HLA in healthy donors. General study points: Another analysis was done later, and it associated 15,000 to 20,000 TCR beta sequences with HLA alleles at 0.05 false discovery rate. It was reported that TCR beta sequences correctly inferred the HLA-A and HLA-B alleles for most subjects. Some 150 TCR beta chains were listed as cytomegalovirus-associated.

Trimming pared 3 bases from V and 5 bases from J, leaving 11 bases between. The CDR3 is made up of 15 amino acids. CDR1 and CDR2 (germline): SEHNR, FQNEAQ (reference sequence). Use of 60 Vbeta and 13 Jbeta primers characterized the PCR. Profiled with immunoSEQ multiplex PCR; TCRdb holds only in-frame clones, not every one. The sample consists of hundreds of thousands of clones, approximately 90% of them appearing once. Concerning this clone: Its antigen is undetermined.

The chain joins TRBV7-9 to TRBJ1-6, with a possible D match to TRBD1 (5 bases). Material for sequencing was PBMCs. The receptor was isolated from a young woman in good health and CMV-seronegative. CDR3 coding DNA: TGTGCCAGCAGCTTTAGAGGCAGGGATAATTCACCCCTCCACTTT. Amino acids: CASSFRGRDNSPLHF.